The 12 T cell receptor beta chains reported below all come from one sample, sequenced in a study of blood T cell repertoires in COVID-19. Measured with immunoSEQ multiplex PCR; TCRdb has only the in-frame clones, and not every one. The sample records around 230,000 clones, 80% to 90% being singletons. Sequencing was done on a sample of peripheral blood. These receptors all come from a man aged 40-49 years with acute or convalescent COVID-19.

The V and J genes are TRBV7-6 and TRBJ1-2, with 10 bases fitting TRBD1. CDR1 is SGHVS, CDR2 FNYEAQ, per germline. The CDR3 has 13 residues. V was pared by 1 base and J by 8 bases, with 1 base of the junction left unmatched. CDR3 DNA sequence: TGTGCCAGCAGCTTAGAGGGACAGGGGGGCTACACCTTC. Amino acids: CASSLEGQGGYTF. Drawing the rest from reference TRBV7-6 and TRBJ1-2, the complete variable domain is GAGVSQSPRYKVTKRGQDVALRCDPISGHVSLYWYRQALGQGPEFLTYFNYEAQQDKSGLPNDRFSAERPEGSISTLTIQRTEQRDSAMYRCASSLEGQGGYTFGSGTRLTVV.

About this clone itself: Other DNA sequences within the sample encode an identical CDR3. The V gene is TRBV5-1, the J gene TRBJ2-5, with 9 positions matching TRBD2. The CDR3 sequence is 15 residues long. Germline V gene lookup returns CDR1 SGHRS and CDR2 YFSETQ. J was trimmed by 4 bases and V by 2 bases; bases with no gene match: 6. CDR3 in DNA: TGCGCCAGCAGCTTAAGACTAGCGGAAGCAGAGACCCAGTACTTC. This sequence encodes CASSLRLAEAETQYF.

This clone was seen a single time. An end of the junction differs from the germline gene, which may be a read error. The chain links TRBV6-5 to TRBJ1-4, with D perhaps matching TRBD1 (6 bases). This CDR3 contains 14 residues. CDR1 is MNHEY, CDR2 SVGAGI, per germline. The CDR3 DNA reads TGTGCCAGCAGTTACAGGGGGGGGGATGACAAACTGTTTTTT. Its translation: CASSYRGGDDKLFF.

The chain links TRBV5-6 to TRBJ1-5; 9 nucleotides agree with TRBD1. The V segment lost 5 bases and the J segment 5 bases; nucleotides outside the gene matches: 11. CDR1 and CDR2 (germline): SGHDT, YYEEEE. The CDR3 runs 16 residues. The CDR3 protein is CASSLMLQGAYQPQHF. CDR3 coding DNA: TGTGCCAGCAGTTTGATGTTACAGGGGGCCTATCAGCCCCAGCATTTT.

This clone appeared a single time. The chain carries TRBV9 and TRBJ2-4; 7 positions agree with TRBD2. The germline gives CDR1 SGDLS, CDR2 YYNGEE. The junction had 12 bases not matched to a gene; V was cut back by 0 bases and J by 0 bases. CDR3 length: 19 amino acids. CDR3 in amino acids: CASSVGEGRSGLAKNIQYF. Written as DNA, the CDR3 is TGTGCCAGCAGCGTAGGGGAGGGCCGGAGCGGACTAGCCAAAAACATTCAGTACTTC.

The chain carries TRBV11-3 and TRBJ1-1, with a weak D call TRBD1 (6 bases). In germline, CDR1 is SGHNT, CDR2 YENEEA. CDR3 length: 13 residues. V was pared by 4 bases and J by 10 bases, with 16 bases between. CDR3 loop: CASSSYRVMGAFF. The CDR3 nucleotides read TGTGCCAGCAGCTCCTACAGGGTTATGGGAGCTTTCTTT.

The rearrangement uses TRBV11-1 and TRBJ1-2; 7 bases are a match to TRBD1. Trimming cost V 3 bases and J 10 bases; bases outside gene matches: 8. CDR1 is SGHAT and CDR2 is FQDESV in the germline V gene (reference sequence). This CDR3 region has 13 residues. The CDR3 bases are TGTGCCAGCAGCTTGGTATACAGGGGCGACTACACCTTC. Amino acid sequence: CASSLVYRGDYTF.

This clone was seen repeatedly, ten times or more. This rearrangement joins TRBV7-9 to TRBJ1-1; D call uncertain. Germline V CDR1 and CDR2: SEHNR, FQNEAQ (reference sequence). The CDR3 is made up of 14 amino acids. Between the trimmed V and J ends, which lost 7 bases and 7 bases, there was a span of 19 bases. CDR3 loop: CASTSSRTYFEAFF. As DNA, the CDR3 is TGTGCCAGCACCTCCTCCCGTACATATTTTGAAGCTTTCTTT.

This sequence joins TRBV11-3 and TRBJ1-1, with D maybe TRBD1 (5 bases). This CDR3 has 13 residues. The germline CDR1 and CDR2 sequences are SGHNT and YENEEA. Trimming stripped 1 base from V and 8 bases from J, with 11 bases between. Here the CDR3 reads CASSLGQGLEAFF. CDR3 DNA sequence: TGTGCCAGCAGCTTAGGGCAGGGCCTAGAAGCTTTCTTT.

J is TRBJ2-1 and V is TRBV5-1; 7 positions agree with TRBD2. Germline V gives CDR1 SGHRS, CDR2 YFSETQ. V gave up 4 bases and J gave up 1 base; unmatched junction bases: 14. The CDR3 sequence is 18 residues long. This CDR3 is CASSLSPSGTGSYNEQFF. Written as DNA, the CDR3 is TGCGCCAGCAGCCTCAGCCCGAGCGGGACGGGATCCTACAATGAGCAGTTCTTC.

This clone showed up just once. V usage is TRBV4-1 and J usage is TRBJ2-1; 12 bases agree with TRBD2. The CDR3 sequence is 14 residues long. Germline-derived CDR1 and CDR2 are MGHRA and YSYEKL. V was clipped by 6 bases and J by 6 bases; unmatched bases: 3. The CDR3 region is CASSLAGGINEQFF. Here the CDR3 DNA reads TGCGCCAGCAGTCTAGCGGGGGGGATCAATGAGCAGTTCTTC.

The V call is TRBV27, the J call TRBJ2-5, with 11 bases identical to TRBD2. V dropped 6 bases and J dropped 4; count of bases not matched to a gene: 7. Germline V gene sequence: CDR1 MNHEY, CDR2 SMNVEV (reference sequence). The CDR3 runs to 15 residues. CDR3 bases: TGTGCCAGCAGCCCAGGACTAGCGGGTGGAGAGACCCAGTACTTC. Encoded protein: CASSPGLAGGETQYF.